This entry is about one TCR beta chain. This sample is part of a study of Ad26.COV2.S vaccination and SARS-CoV-2 variants. TCRdb's copy holds only in-frame clones and misses some; the assay was immunoSEQ multiplex PCR. The table records 350,000 to 550,000 clones, roughly nine tenths of them present only once. Treatment of the sample: around 19 received Ad26.COV2.S at low or high dose, single or two shots; about 5 received placebo; per-sample allocation not given. After the first vaccine or placebo injection, samples were drawn on day 63. CDR3 length: 14 amino acids. V dropped 5 bases and J dropped 14; count of bases not matched to a gene: 9. Germline CDR1 SGHVS, CDR2 FQNEAQ.

The clonotype originates from a person between 18 and 65 years old who received the Ad26.COV2.S COVID-19 vaccine or a placebo. The chain joins TRBV7-8 to TRBJ2-3, with 14 bases that match TRBD2. The sequenced sample was peripheral blood, obtained in a trial of Ad26.COV2.S vaccine versus placebo. Here the CDR3 reads CASSLGTSGGGAYF. The CDR3 nucleotides read TGTGCCAGCAGCCTCGGGACTAGCGGGGGAGGAGCGTATTTT.